This T cell receptor beta chain was recovered during a study of T-cell reconstitution after alpha-beta-depleted transplantation in children. The CDR3 sequence is 15 residues long. Trimming cost V 7 bases and J 0 bases, with 13 bases left between them. Preparing the TCRbeta library involved the use of unique molecular identifiers. Using its own MiXCR run on the PCR reads, TCRdb lists one record per CDR3 protein. The sample shows 350,000 to 400,000 distinct CDR3 sequences, less than 15% of them seen only once. The sequencing used PBMCs, collected from the stem cell graft. The origin of this receptor is a human donor who donated a stem cell graft to a child with Fanconi anemia. V is TRBV12-3 or TRBV12-4 and J is TRBJ1-5; D might be TRBD1 (6 bases). The CDR3 is CASTMGGLSNQPQHF. CDR3 nucleotides: TGTGCCAGCACCATGGGGGGCCTTAGCAATCAGCCCCAGCATTTT.